Listed below are T cell receptor beta chains from one sample, sequenced in a study of Graves' ophthalmopathy and Graves' hyperthyroidism. Via MiXCR, TCRdb re-called the multiplex PCR reads, giving one row per CDR3 protein. The profile shows 600,000 to 650,000 distinct CDR3 sequences, approximately 21% of them singletons. Material for sequencing was peripheral blood. These receptor sequences come from a woman under 30 with stable Graves' hyperthyroidism. Some clones in this sample may be carry-over from other donors' samples. CDR3s include the opening cysteine and the closing phenylalanine or tryptophan. A D gene is named only where the DNA matches it firmly. Some rows mark clone size as missing; the rest say once, few, many or name a class of expanded clone.

d_gene	v_gene	abundance	j_gene	CDR3aa	CDR3nt
.	TRBV7-9	many	TRBJ1-3	CASRGQGGNTIYF	TGTGCCAGCAGGGGGCAAGGTGGAAACACCATATATTTT
TRBD1	TRBV13	many	TRBJ2-7	CASSPVGDRSSYEQYF	TGTGCCAGCAGCCCTGTAGGGGACAGGAGCTCCTACGAGCAGTACTTC
.	TRBV6-1	many	TRBJ1-1	CASRPRGLSTEAFF	TGTGCCAGCAGGCCGCGGGGGCTTAGCACTGAAGCTTTCTTT
.	TRBV28	many	TRBJ1-2	CASSLGAGLMAGRGYTF	TGTGCCAGCAGTTTAGGGGCAGGATTAATGGCCGGCCGTGGCTACACCTTC
TRBD2	TRBV12-3/TRBV12-4	once	TRBJ2-7	CASSQGLAGGLYF	TGTGCCAGCAGCCAGGGACTAGCGGGAGGTTTGTACTTC
TRBD1	TRBV7-9	many	TRBJ2-7	CASSLGTGVYEQYF	TGTGCCAGCAGCTTAGGGACAGGGGTCTACGAGCAGTACTTC
TRBD1	TRBV7-8	.	TRBJ2-5	CASSDPRQGAETQYF	TGTGCCAGCAGCGACCCCCGTCAGGGGGCAGAGACCCAGTACTTC
.	TRBV12-3/TRBV12-4	many	TRBJ1-1	CASSFGGSQAFF	TGTGCCAGCAGTTTCGGTGGCTCTCAAGCTTTCTTT
TRBD1	TRBV6-2/TRBV6-3	many	TRBJ1-5	CASSYDRGQDQPQHF	TGTGCCAGCAGTTACGATAGGGGGCAGGATCAGCCCCAGCATTTT
TRBD1	TRBV19	.	TRBJ1-5	CASGTPGGQPQHF	TGTGCCAGTGGGACCCCAGGGGGTCAGCCCCAGCATTTT
TRBD1	TRBV19	many	TRBJ2-2	CASGQGYTGELFF	TGTGCCAGCGGACAGGGATACACCGGGGAGCTGTTTTTT
TRBD1	TRBV30	many	TRBJ2-2	CASRTGYNTGELFF	TGTGCCTCCCGGACAGGGTATAACACCGGGGAGCTGTTTTTT
TRBD1	TRBV27	.	TRBJ1-6	CASSSPLTGYNSPLHF	TGTGCCAGCAGTTCCCCACTGACAGGGTATAATTCACCCCTCCACTTT
TRBD2	TRBV20-1	.	TRBJ2-7	CSATGLSGKGYEQYF	TGCAGTGCTACGGGGCTTAGCGGGAAGGGGTACGAGCAGTACTTC
.	TRBV4-1	many	TRBJ2-7	CASSQGRRGLSSYEQYF	TGCGCCAGCAGCCAAGGTCGGCGCGGGTTGAGCTCCTACGAGCAGTACTTC
TRBD2	TRBV12-3/TRBV12-4	once	TRBJ2-5	CASSAGLAGVQETQYF	TGTGCCAGCAGCGCCGGACTAGCGGGAGTACAAGAGACCCAGTACTTC
TRBD1	TRBV7-9	many	TRBJ1-2	CASSTHTTGDGYTF	TGTGCCAGCAGCACACACACGACAGGGGATGGCTACACCTTC
.	TRBV30	few	TRBJ1-1	CAWSVRSDGEAFF	TGTGCCTGGAGTGTAAGGAGCGACGGTGAAGCTTTCTTT
.	TRBV18	.	TRBJ1-1	CASSQNKNTEAFF	TGTGCCAGCTCACAAAACAAGAACACTGAAGCTTTCTTT
.	TRBV11-2	many	TRBJ1-3	CASRVFSGNTIYF	TGTGCCAGCCGGGTCTTCTCTGGAAACACCATATATTTT
TRBD1	TRBV7-8	.	TRBJ1-5	CASSFQADRRTNQPQHF	TGTGCCAGCAGCTTCCAGGCGGACAGGCGTACAAATCAGCCCCAGCATTTT
.	TRBV19	.	TRBJ2-2	CASRTGLGTLGTGELFF	TGTGCCAGTAGGACAGGCTTGGGCACCCTTGGGACCGGGGAGCTGTTTTTT
.	TRBV12-3/TRBV12-4	.	TRBJ1-5	CASSLFDSPQPQHF	TGTGCCAGCAGCCTCTTCGACAGCCCTCAGCCCCAGCATTTT
TRBD1	TRBV27	many	TRBJ2-7	CASSLYPGQGDYEQYF	TGTGCCAGCAGTTTATACCCCGGGCAGGGGGACTACGAGCAGTACTTC
.	TRBV11-2	few	TRBJ2-7	CASSLVPVSSYEQYF	TGTGCCAGCAGCTTAGTTCCGGTTTCAAGCTACGAGCAGTACTTC
TRBD2	TRBV2	many	TRBJ2-7	CASRLGTSYEQYF	TGTGCCAGCAGGCTCGGGACTAGCTACGAGCAGTACTTC
.	TRBV9	many	TRBJ1-1	CASSVGVTGNTEAFF	TGTGCCAGCAGCGTAGGCGTGACAGGGAACACTGAAGCTTTCTTT
TRBD2	TRBV20-1	few	TRBJ2-7	CSAREPAGGPYEQYF	TGCAGTGCTAGAGAGCCAGCGGGGGGGCCCTACGAGCAGTACTTC
.	TRBV12-5	many	TRBJ1-1	CASGFGMNTEAFF	TGTGCTAGTGGTTTCGGAATGAACACTGAAGCTTTCTTT
.	TRBV12-3/TRBV12-4	few	TRBJ2-7	CASSYTGSYEQYF	TGTGCCAGCAGTTATACAGGGAGCTACGAGCAGTACTTC
TRBD2	TRBV9	many	TRBJ2-5	CASSVGLAGAGETQYF	TGTGCCAGCAGCGTAGGACTAGCGGGGGCCGGGGAGACCCAGTACTTC
.	TRBV12-3/TRBV12-4	many	TRBJ1-5	CASSLMGQPQHF	TGTGCCAGCAGTTTAATGGGACAGCCCCAGCATTTT
TRBD2	TRBV20-1	few	TRBJ2-5	CSAILAGGAPETQYF	TGCAGTGCCATACTAGCGGGAGGAGCCCCGGAGACCCAGTACTTC
TRBD2	TRBV11-1	.	TRBJ2-5	CASSEGGLAGGPSQETQYF	TGTGCCAGCAGCGAAGGCGGGCTAGCGGGGGGGCCCAGTCAAGAGACCCAGTACTTC
.	TRBV2	many	TRBJ1-6	CASSEEGWGSPLHF	TGTGCCAGCAGTGAAGAGGGGTGGGGGTCACCCCTCCACTTT